This T cell receptor (beta chain) was identified during a study of T cell responses to AZD1222 COVID-19 vaccine. In the study overall: Recipients boosted at about 4 weeks or about 12 weeks are pooled.

As for this clone: Its antigen is not known.

The method was immunoSEQ multiplex PCR; TCRdb's version includes in-frame clones alone and lacks a portion of them. The sample lists about 180,000 clones; just over 85% were seen once. Regarding the study as a whole: The number of AZD1222 recipients seropositive at baseline was only 5 to 7. Donors were chiefly white British, with a greater number of females, and clonal diversity was perhaps underestimated.

This material consisted of peripheral blood, taken on day 0 of AZD1222 vaccination. The receptor's source is an adult in good health.

CDR3 sequence (DNA): TGCGCCAGCAGCCATCAGGGCCGGAGCGATCAGCCCCAGCATTTT. This codes for CASSHQGRSDQPQHF. The chain uses TRBV4-1 and TRBJ1-5, with TRBD1 as a possible D gene (5 bases). CDR3 length: 15 residues. Germline V gene data show CDR1 as MGHRA and CDR2 as YSYEKL. V was pared by 3 bases and J by 5 bases, with 14 bases between.